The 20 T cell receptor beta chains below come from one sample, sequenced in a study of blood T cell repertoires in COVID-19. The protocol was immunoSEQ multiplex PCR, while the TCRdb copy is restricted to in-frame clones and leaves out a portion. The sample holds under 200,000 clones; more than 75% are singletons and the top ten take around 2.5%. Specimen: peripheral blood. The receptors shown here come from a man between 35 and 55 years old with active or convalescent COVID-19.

CDR3 DNA sequence: TGTGCCAGCAGGGAGACAGATACGCAGTATTTT. It specifies CASRETDTQYF. The gene calls are TRBV2 and TRBJ2-3; D remains ambiguous. CDR1 is SNHLY and CDR2 is FYNNEI in the germline V gene. This CDR3 has 11 residues. V was pared by 6 bases and J by 3 bases, with 4 bases between.

CDR3 nucleotides: TGTGCTAGTGGTTTGGAGAACAGGAACACTGAAGCTTTCTTT. It codes for CASGLENRNTEAFF. The genes are TRBV12-5 and TRBJ1-1; D remains ambiguous. The CDR3 runs to 14 residues. Trimming removed 1 base at V and 1 base at J, with 7 bases between. CDR1 and CDR2 from the germline V gene are LGHNT and FRNRAP. The variable domain in full, with the rest retrieved from reference TRBV12-5 and TRBJ1-1, is DARVTQTPRHKVTEMGQEVTMRCQPILGHNTVFWYRQTMMQGLELLAYFRNRAPLDDSGMPKDRFSAEMPDATLATLKIQPSEPRDSAVYFCASGLENRNTEAFFGQGTRLTVV.

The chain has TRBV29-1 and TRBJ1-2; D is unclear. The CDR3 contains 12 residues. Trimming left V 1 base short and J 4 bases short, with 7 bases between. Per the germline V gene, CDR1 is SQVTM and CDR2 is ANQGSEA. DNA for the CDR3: TGCAGCGTTGAAGCCAGAAGCTATGGCTACACCTTC. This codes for CSVEARSYGYTF.

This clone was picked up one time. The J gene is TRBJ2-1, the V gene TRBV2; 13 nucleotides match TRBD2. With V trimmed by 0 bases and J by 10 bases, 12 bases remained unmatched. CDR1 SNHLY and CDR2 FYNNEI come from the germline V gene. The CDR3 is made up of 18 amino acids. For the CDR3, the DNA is TGTGCCAGCAGTGAAGCGACCAAGGGACTAGCGGGGACTGGGGAGCAGTTCTTC. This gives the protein CASSEATKGLAGTGEQFF.

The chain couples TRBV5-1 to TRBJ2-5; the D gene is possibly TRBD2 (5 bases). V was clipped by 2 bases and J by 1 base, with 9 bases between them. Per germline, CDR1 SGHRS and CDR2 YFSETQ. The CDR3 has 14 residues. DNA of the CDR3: TGCGCCAGCAGCTTCGCGACTACCCAAGAGACCCAGTACTTC. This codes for CASSFATTQETQYF.

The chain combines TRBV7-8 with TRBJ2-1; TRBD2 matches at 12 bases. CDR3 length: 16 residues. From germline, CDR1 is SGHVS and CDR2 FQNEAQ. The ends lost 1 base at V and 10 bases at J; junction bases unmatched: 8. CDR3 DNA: TGTGCCAGCAGCTTAGGGTCGGGACTAGCGGGTCGAGAGCAGTTCTTC. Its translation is CASSLGSGLAGREQFF.

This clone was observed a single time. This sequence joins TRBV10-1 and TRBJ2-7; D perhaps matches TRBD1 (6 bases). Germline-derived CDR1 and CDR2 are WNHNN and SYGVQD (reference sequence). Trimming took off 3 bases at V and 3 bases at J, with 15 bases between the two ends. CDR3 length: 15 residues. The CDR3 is CASSERDMKRYEQYF. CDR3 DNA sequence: TGCGCCAGCAGTGAACGGGACATGAAGCGCTACGAGCAGTACTTC.

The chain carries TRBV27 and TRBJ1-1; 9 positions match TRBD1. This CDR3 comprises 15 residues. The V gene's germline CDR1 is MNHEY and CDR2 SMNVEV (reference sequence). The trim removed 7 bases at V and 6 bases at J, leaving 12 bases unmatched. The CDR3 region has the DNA TGTGCCAGCACAAAGACCCCCACAGGGGGCCCTGAAGCTTTCTTT. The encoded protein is CASTKTPTGGPEAFF.

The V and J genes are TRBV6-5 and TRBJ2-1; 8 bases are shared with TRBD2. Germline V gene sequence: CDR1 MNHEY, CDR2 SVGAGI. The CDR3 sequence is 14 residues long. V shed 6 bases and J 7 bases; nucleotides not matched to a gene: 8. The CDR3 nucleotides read TGTGCCAGCAGACCAAGCGGGGGAAGGAATGAGCAGTTCTTC. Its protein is CASRPSGGRNEQFF.

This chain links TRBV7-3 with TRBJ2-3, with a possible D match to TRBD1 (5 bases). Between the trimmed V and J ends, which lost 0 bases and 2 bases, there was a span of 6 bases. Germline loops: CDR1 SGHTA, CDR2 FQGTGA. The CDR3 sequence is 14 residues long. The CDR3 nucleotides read TGTGCCAGCAGCTTAACCAGGGCCACAGATACGCAGTATTTT. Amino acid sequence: CASSLTRATDTQYF. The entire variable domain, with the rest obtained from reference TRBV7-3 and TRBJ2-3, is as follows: GAGVSQTPSNKVTEKGKYVELRCDPISGHTALYWYRQSLGQGPEFLIYFQGTGAADDSGLPNDRFFAVRPEGSVSTLKIQRTERGDSAVYLCASSLTRATDTQYFGPGTRLTVL.

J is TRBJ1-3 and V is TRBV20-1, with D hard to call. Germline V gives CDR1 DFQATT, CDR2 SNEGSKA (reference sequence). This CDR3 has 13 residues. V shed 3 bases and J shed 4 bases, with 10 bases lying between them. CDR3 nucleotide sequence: TGCAGTGCTAGTTTGGCTGTCGGAAACACCATATATTTT. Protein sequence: CSASLAVGNTIYF.

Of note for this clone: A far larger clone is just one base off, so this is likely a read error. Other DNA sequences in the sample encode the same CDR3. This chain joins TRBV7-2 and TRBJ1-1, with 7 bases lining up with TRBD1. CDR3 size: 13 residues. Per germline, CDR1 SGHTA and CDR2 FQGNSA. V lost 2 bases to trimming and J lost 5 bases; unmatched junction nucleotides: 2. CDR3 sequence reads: CASSLKGQTEAFF. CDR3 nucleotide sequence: TGTGCCAGCAGCTTAAAGGGACAGACTGAAGCTTTCTTT.

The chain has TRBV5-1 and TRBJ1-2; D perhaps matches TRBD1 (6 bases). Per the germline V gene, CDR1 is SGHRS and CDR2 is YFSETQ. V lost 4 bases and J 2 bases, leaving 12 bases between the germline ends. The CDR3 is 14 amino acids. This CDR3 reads CASSDDRWNYGYTF. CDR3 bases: TGCGCCAGCAGCGATGACAGGTGGAACTATGGCTACACCTTC.

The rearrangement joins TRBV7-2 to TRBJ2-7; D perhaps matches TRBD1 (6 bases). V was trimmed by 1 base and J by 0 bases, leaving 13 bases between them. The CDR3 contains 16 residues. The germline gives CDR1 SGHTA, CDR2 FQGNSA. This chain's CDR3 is CASSLDPGVSSYEQYF. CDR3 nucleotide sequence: TGTGCCAGCAGCTTAGATCCAGGGGTGAGCTCCTACGAGCAGTACTTC.

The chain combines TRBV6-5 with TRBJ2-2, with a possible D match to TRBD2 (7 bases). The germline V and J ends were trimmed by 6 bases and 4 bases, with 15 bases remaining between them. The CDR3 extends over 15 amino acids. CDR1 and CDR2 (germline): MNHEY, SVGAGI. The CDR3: CASSWGGLGTGELFF. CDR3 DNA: TGTGCCAGCAGCTGGGGGGGGCTTGGCACCGGGGAGCTGTTTTTT.

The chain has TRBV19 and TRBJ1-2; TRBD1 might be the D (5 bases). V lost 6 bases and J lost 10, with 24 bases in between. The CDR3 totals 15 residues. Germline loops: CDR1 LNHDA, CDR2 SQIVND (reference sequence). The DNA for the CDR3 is TGTGCCAGTAGCCCCAAGGGGCGCGGAAGTAGTGACTACACCTTC. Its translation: CASSPKGRGSSDYTF.

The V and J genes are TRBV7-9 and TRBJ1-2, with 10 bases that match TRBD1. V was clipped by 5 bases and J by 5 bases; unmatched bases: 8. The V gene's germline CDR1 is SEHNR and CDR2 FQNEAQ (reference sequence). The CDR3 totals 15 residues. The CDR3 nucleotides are TGTGCCAGCAGCCCCGGACAGGGGGGGTGGTATGGCTACACCTTC. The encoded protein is CASSPGQGGWYGYTF.

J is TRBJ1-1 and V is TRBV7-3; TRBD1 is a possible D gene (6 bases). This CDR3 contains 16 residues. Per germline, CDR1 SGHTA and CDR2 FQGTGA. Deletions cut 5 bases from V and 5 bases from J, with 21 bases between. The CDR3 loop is CASSLGLLGGETEAFF. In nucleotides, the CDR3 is TGTGCCAGCAGCCTTGGGCTCTTAGGGGGGGAGACTGAAGCTTTCTTT.

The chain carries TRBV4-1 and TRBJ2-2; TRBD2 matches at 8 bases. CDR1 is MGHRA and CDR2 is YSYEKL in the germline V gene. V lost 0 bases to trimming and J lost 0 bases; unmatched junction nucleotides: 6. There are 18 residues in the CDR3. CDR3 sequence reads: CASSQEVSSGANTGELFF. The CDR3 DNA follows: TGCGCCAGCAGCCAAGAGGTGAGTAGCGGGGCGAACACCGGGGAGCTGTTTTTT.

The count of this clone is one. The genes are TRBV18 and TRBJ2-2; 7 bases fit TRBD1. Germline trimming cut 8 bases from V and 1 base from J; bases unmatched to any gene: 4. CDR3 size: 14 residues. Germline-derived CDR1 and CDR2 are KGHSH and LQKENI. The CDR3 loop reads CASRGQLNTGELFF. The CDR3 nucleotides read TGTGCCAGCCGGGGACAGTTGAACACCGGGGAGCTGTTTTTT.